Shown below are 11 T cell receptor beta chains from a single sample sequenced in a study of cytomegalovirus exposure and HLA in healthy donors. Amplification used 60 Vbeta primers and 13 Jbeta primers. The table came from immunoSEQ multiplex PCR; TCRdb's copy has only in-frame clones and leaves some out. The repertoire holds about 160,000 clones, under 75% seen once, with 6% to 7.5% in the top ten. Input material: PBMCs. The receptors come from a man aged 40-49 years in good health and CMV-seropositive.

The rearrangement uses TRBV25-1 and TRBJ1-3; D possibly corresponds to TRBD1 (5 bases). Germline V lookup: CDR1 MGHDK, CDR2 SYGVNS. The V end was cut by 6 bases, the J end by 0 bases, with 15 bases between. The CDR3 is made up of 16 amino acids. The CDR3, as DNA: TGTGCCAGCAGCCCCGGGGGAGGAGGCTCTGGAAACACCATATATTTT. Translating it yields CASSPGGGGSGNTIYF.

The chain employs TRBV7-8 and TRBJ1-1; the D is unclear. Germline lookup yields CDR1 SGHVS and CDR2 FQNEAQ. The CDR3 is 15 residues long. Trimming stripped 5 bases from V and 4 bases from J, with 17 bases between. The CDR3 bases are TGTGCCAGCAGCCCGCCTTCGAGAGAGGGCACTGAAGCTTTCTTT. Residues: CASSPPSREGTEAFF.

This chain connects TRBV5-4 to TRBJ1-1; D uncertain. Germline V gene lookup returns CDR1 SGHNT and CDR2 YYREEE (reference sequence). V lost 0 bases and J lost 3, with 12 bases in between. This CDR3 comprises 15 residues. For the CDR3, the DNA is TGTGCCAGCAGCTTGGCTGGTGATCGGGACACTGAAGCTTTCTTT. Translated: CASSLAGDRDTEAFF.

J is TRBJ2-2 and V is TRBV27; D possibly corresponds to TRBD1 (5 bases). This CDR3 contains 15 residues. The germline gives CDR1 MNHEY, CDR2 SMNVEV (reference sequence). The V end was cut by 6 bases, the J end by 5 bases, with 16 bases between. The CDR3 is CASSLVGAYTGELFF. The CDR3 nucleotides read TGTGCCAGCAGCCTAGTAGGGGCTTATACCGGGGAGCTGTTTTTT.

This rearrangement joins TRBV2 to TRBJ1-1; tentative D call: TRBD1 (6 bases). Per the germline V gene, CDR1 is SNHLY and CDR2 is FYNNEI. The V and J ends lost 8 bases and 1 base respectively, with 14 bases between them. The length of the CDR3 is 14 residues. As DNA, the CDR3 is TGTGCCAGCCGGTACGGACAGACGAACACTGAAGCTTTCTTT. Its protein is CASRYGQTNTEAFF.

This chain joins TRBV7-9 and TRBJ1-6, with 9 bases that match TRBD1. With V trimmed by 1 base and J by 9 bases, 7 bases remained unmatched. Germline assignment: CDR1 SEHNR and CDR2 FQNEAQ (reference sequence). CDR3 length: 16 residues. This chain's CDR3 is CASSLVSGTGTSPLHF. CDR3 bases: TGTGCCAGCAGCTTAGTATCCGGGACAGGGACTTCACCCCTCCACTTT. The full variable domain, with the rest looked up from reference TRBV7-9 and TRBJ1-6, is DTGVSQNPRHKITKRGQNVTFRCDPISEHNRLYWYRQTLGQGPEFLTYFQNEAQLEKSRLLSDRFSAERPKGSFSTLEIQRTEQGDSAMYLCASSLVSGTGTSPLHFGNGTRLTVT.

This chain links TRBV7-9 with TRBJ1-2; no definite D call. CDR1 and CDR2 from the germline V gene are SEHNR and FQNEAQ (reference sequence). The CDR3 spans 17 residues. V was shortened by 4 bases and J by 2 bases, with 20 bases between the two germline ends. CDR3 sequence: CASSSQTSRNKNYGYTF. The CDR3 region has the DNA TGTGCCAGCAGCTCCCAGACTAGCCGGAACAAGAACTATGGCTACACCTTC.

About this clone: Additional DNA sequences in this sample encode the identical CDR3. The CDR3 nucleotides are TGTGCCAGCAGCTTACGCCGTAGTTCCTACGAGCAGTACTTC. Its protein is CASSLRRSSYEQYF. The gene calls are TRBV13 and TRBJ2-7; D not resolved. V lost 2 bases, J lost 1 base, and 9 bases lay in between. In germline, CDR1 is PRHDT, CDR2 FYEKMQ (reference sequence). The length of the CDR3 is 14 residues.

V and J are TRBV27 and TRBJ2-7; D is perhaps TRBD2 (6 bases). This CDR3 spans 14 amino acids. Germline V gene data show CDR1 as MNHEY and CDR2 as SMNVEV (reference sequence). V was clipped by 4 bases and J by 1 base, with 11 bases between them. CDR3 amino acids: CASSSGVPSYEQYF. The CDR3 DNA sequence: TGTGCCAGCAGTTCGGGGGTGCCTTCCTACGAGCAGTACTTC.

The chain couples TRBV9 to TRBJ1-6, with 9 positions matching TRBD1. This CDR3 region has 16 residues. V shed 0 bases, J shed 5 bases, and the junction held 3 bases outside the gene matches. The germline CDR1 and CDR2 sequences are SGDLS and YYNGEE. CDR3 loop: CASSVGDRENNSPLHF. For the CDR3, the DNA is TGTGCCAGCAGCGTAGGGGACAGGGAGAATAATTCACCCCTCCACTTT.

This clone showed up just once. This chain connects TRBV9 to TRBJ1-3; D gene ambiguous. In germline, CDR1 is SGDLS, CDR2 YYNGEE. The CDR3 is made up of 16 amino acids. V was cut by 1 base and J by 0 bases, with 11 bases left in between. The CDR3 nucleotides read TGTGCCAGCAGCGTAAATTTGGAGAGCTCTGGAAACACCATATATTTT. Its protein product is CASSVNLESSGNTIYF.